Listed below are T cell receptor beta chains from one sample, sequenced in a study of siplizumab effects on memory and regulatory T cells. The method was immunoSEQ multiplex PCR; TCRdb's version includes in-frame clones alone and lacks a portion of them. The table lists over 65,000 clones, around 95% of them singletons. Sequenced: CD8+ T cells sorted from blood. The receptors were gathered from a human donor in good health. CDR3s include the opening cysteine and the closing phenylalanine or tryptophan. A D gene is named only where the DNA matches it firmly. Rows may omit the clone size; those that give it use once, few, many or a size class.

>NA|TRBV6-4|once|TRBJ2-2
TGTGCCAGCAGTGATAAGGGAGGCACCGGGGAGCTGTTTTTT
CASSDKGGTGELFF
>NA|TRBV29-1|NA|TRBJ2-7
TGCAGCGTTGCTGGAGGAGCTACCGACTTGGGGGGACCATTTTCCTACGAGCAGTACTTC
CSVAGGATDLGGPFSYEQYF
>NA|TRBV27|once|TRBJ2-7
TGTGCCAGCAGGTTATCCGACAAATCGTTCGAGCAGTACTTC
CASRLSDKSFEQYF
>NA|TRBV5-1|NA|TRBJ1-6
TGCGCCAGCAGCTTTGCGAATTCACCCCTCCACTTT
CASSFANSPLHF
>NA|TRBV2|NA|TRBJ2-5
TGTGCCAGCAGTTACGGGCTCACGGGCGGAGAGACCCAGTACTTC
CASSYGLTGGETQYF
>NA|TRBV5-1|NA|TRBJ2-3
TGCGCCAGCAGCGGGACCCGGGAACAGGGAGCGACAGATACGCAGTATTTT
CASSGTREQGATDTQYF
>NA|TRBV6-1|NA|TRBJ2-5
TGTGCCAGCAGTGAAGCGTTTGTGGCGGATCAAGAGACCCAGTACTTC
CASSEAFVADQETQYF
>NA|TRBV11-2|NA|TRBJ2-2
TGTGCCAGCAGCTCCCCTTCCCACACCGGGGAGCTGTTTTTT
CASSSPSHTGELFF
>NA|TRBV28|NA|TRBJ2-7
TGTGCCAGCAGTTTATCGGACAACCCTTACTACGAGCAGTACTTC
CASSLSDNPYYEQYF
>NA|TRBV10-1|once|TRBJ1-1
TGCGCCAGCAGTGAGGACAGGACGAACACTGAAGCTTTCTTT
CASSEDRTNTEAFF
>TRBD1|TRBV7-3|NA|TRBJ2-4
TGTGCCAGCAGCTTTACAGGGGGCGAAGGAAACATTCAGTACTTC
CASSFTGGEGNIQYF
>TRBD1|TRBV6-6|NA|TRBJ1-2
TGTGCCAGCAGTTTAGACAGGGAAGGGTTTGGCTACACCTTC
CASSLDREGFGYTF
>TRBD2|TRBV19|NA|TRBJ2-3
TGTGCCAGTAGTATCCTAGCGGGAGTGAGGACAGATACGCAGTATTTT
CASSILAGVRTDTQYF
>TRBD1|TRBV7-9|NA|TRBJ2-1
TGTGCCAGCAGCTTATACCCACGGGACAGGGTATTCAATGAGCAGTTCTTC
CASSLYPRDRVFNEQFF
>NA|TRBV7-6|few|TRBJ2-6
TGTGCCAGCAGCTTAGCGGGCAACGTCCTGACTTTC
CASSLAGNVLTF
>TRBD2|TRBV7-9|NA|TRBJ2-7
TGTGCCAGCAGCTTAGTTGCCGGGAGGGGCGAGCAGTACTTC
CASSLVAGRGEQYF
>NA|TRBV29-1|NA|TRBJ2-1
TGCAGCGTTGACGGTGGACTCAACCCGGGCGATGAGCAGTTCTTC
CSVDGGLNPGDEQFF
>NA|TRBV2|NA|TRBJ2-7
TGTGCCAGCAGTGACCGCGGGACAAAGACCCTCGAGCAGTACTTC
CASSDRGTKTLEQYF
>NA|TRBV2|NA|TRBJ2-7
TGTGCCAGCAGTAATTATGGGGCGGGGGCAAGGTACGAGCAGTACTTC
CASSNYGAGARYEQYF
>NA|TRBV7-3|NA|TRBJ1-2
TGTGCCAGCAACCACAGGAGCTATGGCTACACCTTC
CASNHRSYGYTF
>NA|TRBV15|NA|TRBJ2-2
TGTGCCACCAGCAGACAATGGGGCCCGACTTCCGGGGAGCTGTTTTTT
CATSRQWGPTSGELFF
>NA|TRBV5-8|once|TRBJ2-1
TGTGCCAGCAGCTTGTATCGGGAGACCTACAATGAGCAGTTCTTC
CASSLYRETYNEQFF
>NA|TRBV7-9|NA|TRBJ2-2
TGTGCCAGCAGCCACCCTAGGGGGGAGGCGAACACCGGGGAGCTGTTTTTT
CASSHPRGEANTGELFF
>NA|TRBV18|NA|TRBJ2-6
TGTGCCAGCTCACCACCGGGGCAGGATGGGGCCAACGTCCTGACTTTC
CASSPPGQDGANVLTF
>NA|TRBV11-2|NA|TRBJ2-1
TGTGCCACTCACGGGGCGCGCAATGAGCAGTTCTTC
CATHGARNEQFF
>NA|TRBV6-5|NA|TRBJ2-1
TGTGCCAGCAGTTACGGGGGCCGTTCCAATGAGCAGTTCTTC
CASSYGGRSNEQFF
>NA|TRBV4-1|NA|TRBJ1-5
TGCGCCAGCAGCCAGTCCCTTCGTGGGGGGGACCAGCCCCAGCATTTT
CASSQSLRGGDQPQHF
>NA|TRBV7-6|NA|TRBJ2-1
TGTGCCAGCAGCTTAGAAGGGGGGACCAGCTCCTACAATGAGCAGTTCTTC
CASSLEGGTSSYNEQFF
>TRBD1|TRBV5-1|NA|TRBJ2-7
TGCGCCAGCAGAGACAGGGGGCCGTCGTGGGAGCAGTACTTC
CASRDRGPSWEQYF
>NA|TRBV7-9|NA|TRBJ2-7
TGTGCCAGCAGCTTACCGGAAAAATACGAGCAGTACTTC
CASSLPEKYEQYF
>TRBD2|TRBV4-1|NA|TRBJ2-7
TGCGCCAGCAGCCCCTATCTAACTAGCGGGAGTCTGGAGCAGTACTTC
CASSPYLTSGSLEQYF
>NA|TRBV27|NA|TRBJ2-5
TGTGCCAGCAGACTATCAAGAGGGTCCCAAGAGACCCAGTACTTC
CASRLSRGSQETQYF
>TRBD2|TRBV7-6|once|TRBJ2-7
TGTGCCAGCAGCTTAGGGAGCGGGAGCTACGAGCAGTACTTC
CASSLGSGSYEQYF
>NA|TRBV7-6|NA|TRBJ1-1
TGTGCCAGCAGCTTAAATAGCAGAAACACTGAAGCTTTCTTT
CASSLNSRNTEAFF
>NA|TRBV10-2|NA|TRBJ2-7
TGCGCCAGCAGTGTCAACTACTACGAGCAGTACTTC
CASSVNYYEQYF
>TRBD2|TRBV19|NA|TRBJ2-2
TGTGCCAGTAGAGCTGGGGATAGCGGGGGGACCGGGGAGCTGTTTTTT
CASRAGDSGGTGELFF
>NA|TRBV9|NA|TRBJ1-1
TGTGCCAGCAGCGCCTCAAAAACCGGGGGGCGCGTGGGAACTGAAGCTTTCTTT
CASSASKTGGRVGTEAFF
>NA|TRBV9|NA|TRBJ2-1
TGTGCCAGCAGCAAAGGAGGCGGGGCGAATGAGCAGTTCTTC
CASSKGGGANEQFF
>NA|TRBV4-1|NA|TRBJ2-7
TGCGCCAGCAGCCAAGAGGGGAGGTCTAGCGATGAGCAGTACTTC
CASSQEGRSSDEQYF
>NA|TRBV10-3|NA|TRBJ2-7
TGTGCCATCAGTGATCCGGACGTCCACTCCTACGAGCAGTACTTC
CAISDPDVHSYEQYF
>NA|TRBV11-2|NA|TRBJ2-7
TGTGCCAGCAGCTTAGAAATAGGGCGGATCTACGAGCAGTACTTC
CASSLEIGRIYEQYF
>TRBD2|TRBV14|NA|TRBJ2-7
TGTGCCAGCAGCCAAGGAGGCGGGGGAGAGCAGTACTTC
CASSQGGGGEQYF
>TRBD1|TRBV30|few|TRBJ1-1
TGTGCCTGGAGGATGGGACAGGGTGCCACTGAAGCTTTCTTT
CAWRMGQGATEAFF
>NA|TRBV30|NA|TRBJ2-3
TGTGCCTGGAGGGAAGGAGTGGATACGCAGTATTTT
CAWREGVDTQYF